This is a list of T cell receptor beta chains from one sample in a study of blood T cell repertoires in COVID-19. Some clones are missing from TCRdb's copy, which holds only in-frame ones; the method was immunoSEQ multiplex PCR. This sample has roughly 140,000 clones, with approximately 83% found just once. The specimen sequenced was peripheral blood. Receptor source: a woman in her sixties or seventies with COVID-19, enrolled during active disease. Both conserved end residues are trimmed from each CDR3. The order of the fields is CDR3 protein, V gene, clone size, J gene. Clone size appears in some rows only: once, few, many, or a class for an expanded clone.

cdr3_aa: ASSPGGFEGGNTIY; v_call: TRBV9; clone_size: many; j_call: TRBJ1-3
cdr3_aa: ASSLDGGLSNQPQH; v_call: TRBV5-1; clone_size: -; j_call: TRBJ1-5
cdr3_aa: ASSLGQDRRITNEKLF; v_call: TRBV11-2; clone_size: -; j_call: TRBJ1-4
cdr3_aa: ASSLSADTQY; v_call: TRBV7-9; clone_size: -; j_call: TRBJ2-3
cdr3_aa: ASSQDELGTDTQY; v_call: TRBV4-1; clone_size: once; j_call: TRBJ2-3
cdr3_aa: SVDLGQGVTH; v_call: TRBV29-1; clone_size: -; j_call: TRBJ1-5
cdr3_aa: ASSGRQAWDSPLH; v_call: TRBV25-1; clone_size: -; j_call: TRBJ1-6
cdr3_aa: ASSRGELKIPRGSPTYEQY; v_call: TRBV21-1; clone_size: -; j_call: TRBJ2-7
cdr3_aa: ASSRGGQWGQPQH; v_call: TRBV19; clone_size: -; j_call: TRBJ1-5
cdr3_aa: AISEHTGLNSPLH; v_call: TRBV10-3; clone_size: -; j_call: TRBJ1-6
cdr3_aa: AWSNREGQPF; v_call: TRBV30; clone_size: once; j_call: TRBJ1-1
cdr3_aa: ASSVQGGIGELF; v_call: TRBV10-2; clone_size: few; j_call: TRBJ2-2
cdr3_aa: ASSLKIQSSYNEQF; v_call: TRBV11-3; clone_size: -; j_call: TRBJ2-1
cdr3_aa: ASSRILNSYNSPLH; v_call: TRBV4-3; clone_size: -; j_call: TRBJ1-6
cdr3_aa: ASSTYYRKLF; v_call: TRBV21-1; clone_size: -; j_call: TRBJ1-4
cdr3_aa: ASSLWAGGYNEQF; v_call: TRBV5-4; clone_size: -; j_call: TRBJ2-1
cdr3_aa: ASSLPSRETQY; v_call: TRBV11-2; clone_size: once; j_call: TRBJ2-5
cdr3_aa: ASSPRYRTGESYGYT; v_call: TRBV9; clone_size: -; j_call: TRBJ1-2
cdr3_aa: ASSEATGPLGNQPQH; v_call: TRBV6-1; clone_size: -; j_call: TRBJ1-5
cdr3_aa: ASSLDRGSYEQY; v_call: TRBV7-2; clone_size: once; j_call: TRBJ2-7
cdr3_aa: ASSRAGVSYEQY; v_call: TRBV19; clone_size: -; j_call: TRBJ2-7
cdr3_aa: ASSPTEYQETQY; v_call: TRBV18; clone_size: -; j_call: TRBJ2-5
cdr3_aa: ASNTEGQGDSGYT; v_call: TRBV6-5; clone_size: few; j_call: TRBJ1-2
cdr3_aa: ASSLSQETQY; v_call: TRBV2; clone_size: -; j_call: TRBJ2-5
cdr3_aa: ASSISGGAFETQY; v_call: TRBV19; clone_size: -; j_call: TRBJ2-5
cdr3_aa: ASTRGTGPNQPQH; v_call: TRBV2; clone_size: once; j_call: TRBJ1-5
cdr3_aa: ASSLTTGTEQY; v_call: TRBV5-1; clone_size: -; j_call: TRBJ2-7
cdr3_aa: ASSGRGTHPYGYT; v_call: TRBV3-1/TRBV3-2; clone_size: once; j_call: TRBJ1-2
cdr3_aa: ASSPRNRATNEKLF; v_call: TRBV18; clone_size: -; j_call: TRBJ1-4
cdr3_aa: ASSLGDRGFQETQY; v_call: TRBV7-9; clone_size: -; j_call: TRBJ2-5
cdr3_aa: ASSLGQEEETQY; v_call: TRBV7-2; clone_size: once; j_call: TRBJ2-5
cdr3_aa: ASRLRIRDRGLDTQY; v_call: TRBV23-1; clone_size: -; j_call: TRBJ2-3
cdr3_aa: ASSPGREDESQPQH; v_call: TRBV5-7; clone_size: -; j_call: TRBJ1-5
cdr3_aa: ASKGTNSYNEQF; v_call: TRBV14; clone_size: once; j_call: TRBJ2-1
cdr3_aa: ASSARSYGNTEAF; v_call: TRBV2; clone_size: few; j_call: TRBJ1-1
cdr3_aa: ASSSGNPESGYT; v_call: TRBV5-1; clone_size: once; j_call: TRBJ1-2
cdr3_aa: ASSRLAAGDTQY; v_call: TRBV2; clone_size: -; j_call: TRBJ2-3
cdr3_aa: ASSQAVRGDHGYT; v_call: TRBV3-1/TRBV3-2; clone_size: -; j_call: TRBJ1-2
cdr3_aa: ASSPGTSYGYT; v_call: TRBV7-2; clone_size: few; j_call: TRBJ1-2
cdr3_aa: ASSGGGYNSPLH; v_call: TRBV11-2; clone_size: -; j_call: TRBJ1-6
cdr3_aa: ASSIGPDTQY; v_call: TRBV19; clone_size: -; j_call: TRBJ2-3
cdr3_aa: ASSPTGLWGTEAF; v_call: TRBV18; clone_size: once; j_call: TRBJ1-1
cdr3_aa: ATSGRTSGSSYNEQF; v_call: TRBV24-1; clone_size: -; j_call: TRBJ2-1
cdr3_aa: ASSQAGGQGSSPLH; v_call: TRBV4-2; clone_size: -; j_call: TRBJ1-6